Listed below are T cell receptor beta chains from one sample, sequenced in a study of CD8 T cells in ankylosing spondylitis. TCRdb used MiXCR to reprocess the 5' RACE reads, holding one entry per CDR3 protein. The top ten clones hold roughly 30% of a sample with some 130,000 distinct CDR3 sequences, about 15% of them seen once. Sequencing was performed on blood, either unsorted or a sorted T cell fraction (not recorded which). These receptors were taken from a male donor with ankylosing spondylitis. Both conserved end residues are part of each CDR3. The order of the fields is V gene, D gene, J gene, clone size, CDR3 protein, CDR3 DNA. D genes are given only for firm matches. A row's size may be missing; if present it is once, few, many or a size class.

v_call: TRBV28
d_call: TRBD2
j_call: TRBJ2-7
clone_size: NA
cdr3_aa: CASSPPEERENAYEQYF
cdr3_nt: TGTGCCAGCAGTCCCCCGGAGGAGCGGGAGAACGCCTACGAGCAGTACTTC

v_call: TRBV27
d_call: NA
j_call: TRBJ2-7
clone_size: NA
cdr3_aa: CASSGPVGEQYF
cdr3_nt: TGTGCCAGCAGTGGGCCAGTGGGGGAGCAGTACTTC

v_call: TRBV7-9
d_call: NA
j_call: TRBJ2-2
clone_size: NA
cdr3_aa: CASRSGTKTGELFF
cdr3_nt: TGTGCCAGCAGGTCCGGGACAAAGACCGGGGAGCTGTTTTTT

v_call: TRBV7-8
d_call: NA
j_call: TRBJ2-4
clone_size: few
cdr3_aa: CASSLSPENIQYF
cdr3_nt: TGTGCCAGCAGCTTAAGCCCTGAAAACATTCAGTACTTC

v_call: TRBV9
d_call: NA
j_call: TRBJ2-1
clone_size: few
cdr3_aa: CASSEWGSTRNEQFF
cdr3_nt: TGTGCCAGCAGCGAGTGGGGAAGTACTCGGAATGAGCAGTTCTTC

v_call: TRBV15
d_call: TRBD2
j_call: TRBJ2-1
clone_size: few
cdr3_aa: CATSRDRTSGNNEQFF
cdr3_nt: TGTGCCACCAGCAGAGATAGGACTAGCGGGAATAATGAGCAGTTCTTC

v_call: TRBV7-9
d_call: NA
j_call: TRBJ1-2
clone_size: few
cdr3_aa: CASSLVLTSPKEYGYTF
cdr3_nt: TGTGCCAGCAGCTTAGTGTTGACAAGCCCAAAAGAGTATGGCTACACCTTC

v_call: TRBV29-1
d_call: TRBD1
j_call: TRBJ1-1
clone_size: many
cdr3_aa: CSGRTGGNTEAFF
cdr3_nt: TGCAGCGGGAGGACAGGGGGGAACACTGAAGCTTTCTTT

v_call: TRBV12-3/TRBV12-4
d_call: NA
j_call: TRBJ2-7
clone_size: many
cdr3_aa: CASSLLGYEQYF
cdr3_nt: TGTGCCAGCAGTTTACTAGGCTACGAGCAGTACTTC

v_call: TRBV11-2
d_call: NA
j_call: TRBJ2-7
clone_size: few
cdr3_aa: CASSSTWGYEQYF
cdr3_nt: TGTGCCAGCAGCTCCACTTGGGGCTACGAGCAGTACTTC

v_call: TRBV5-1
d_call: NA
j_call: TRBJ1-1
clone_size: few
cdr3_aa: CASSLVAEHTEAFF
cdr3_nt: TGCGCCAGCAGCTTGGTGGCGGAGCACACTGAAGCTTTCTTT

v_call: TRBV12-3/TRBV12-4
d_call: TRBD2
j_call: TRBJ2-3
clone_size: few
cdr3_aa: CASNGLAGGSDTQYF
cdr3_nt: TGTGCCAGCAACGGACTAGCGGGAGGCTCAGATACGCAGTATTTT

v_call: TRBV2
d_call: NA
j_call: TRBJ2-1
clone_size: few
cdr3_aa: CATCPGWNEQFF
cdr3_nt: TGTGCCACCTGCCCGGGTTGGAATGAGCAGTTCTTC

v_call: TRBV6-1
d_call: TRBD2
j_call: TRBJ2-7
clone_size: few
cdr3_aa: CASSVLADYEQYF
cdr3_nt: TGTGCCAGCAGCGTTCTAGCGGACTACGAGCAGTACTTC